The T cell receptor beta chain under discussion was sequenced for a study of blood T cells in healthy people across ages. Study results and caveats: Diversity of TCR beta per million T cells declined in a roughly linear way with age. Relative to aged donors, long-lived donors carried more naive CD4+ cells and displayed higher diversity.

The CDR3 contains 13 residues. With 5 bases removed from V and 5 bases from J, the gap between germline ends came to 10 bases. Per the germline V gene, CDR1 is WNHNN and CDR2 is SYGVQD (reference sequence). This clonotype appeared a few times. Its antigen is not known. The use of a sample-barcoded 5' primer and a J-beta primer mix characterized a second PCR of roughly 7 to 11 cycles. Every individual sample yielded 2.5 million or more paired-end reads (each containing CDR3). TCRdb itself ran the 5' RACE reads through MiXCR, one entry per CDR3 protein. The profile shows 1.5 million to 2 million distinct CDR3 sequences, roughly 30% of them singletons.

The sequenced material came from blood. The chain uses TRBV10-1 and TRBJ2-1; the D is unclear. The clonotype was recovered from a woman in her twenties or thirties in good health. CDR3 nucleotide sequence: TGCGCCAGCAGTTTCGGCGTTGACAATGAGCAGTTCTTC. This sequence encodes CASSFGVDNEQFF.